This TCR beta chain was found in a study of spatial heterogeneity in lung cancer. TCRdb re-derived calls from the 5' RACE reads in MiXCR, one entry per CDR3 protein. The sample has about 24,000 distinct CDR3 sequences; around 8.8% are singletons. Time point of the sample: sample taken at primary tumor resection. The cohort: roughly 72 early-stage, untreated non-small cell lung cancer patients. Sequencing covered unsorted whole RNA taken from tumor, nontumor lung or frozen PBMC. Whole-study findings and limits: Tumoral mutation counts were tracked by counts of expanded intratumoral alpha and beta TCRs. Ubiquitous and regional expanded TCR counts correlated with ubiquitous and regional nonsynonymous mutations, respectively.

The sample holds a few counts of this clonotype. Its target is unknown. CDR1 MNHNS and CDR2 SASEGT come from the germline V gene. The V segment lost 8 bases and the J segment 4 bases; nucleotides outside the gene matches: 16. CDR3 length: 16 amino acids. The source material was lung tumor tissue, sampled at surgery. This clonotype was sampled from a male donor with early-stage non-small cell lung cancer. The chain is built from TRBV6-1 and TRBJ1-1; TRBD1 matches 7 bases. The CDR3 spells CASAAQGTVLSTEAFF. DNA for the CDR3: TGTGCCAGCGCTGCCCAGGGGACAGTCCTTAGCACTGAAGCTTTCTTT.